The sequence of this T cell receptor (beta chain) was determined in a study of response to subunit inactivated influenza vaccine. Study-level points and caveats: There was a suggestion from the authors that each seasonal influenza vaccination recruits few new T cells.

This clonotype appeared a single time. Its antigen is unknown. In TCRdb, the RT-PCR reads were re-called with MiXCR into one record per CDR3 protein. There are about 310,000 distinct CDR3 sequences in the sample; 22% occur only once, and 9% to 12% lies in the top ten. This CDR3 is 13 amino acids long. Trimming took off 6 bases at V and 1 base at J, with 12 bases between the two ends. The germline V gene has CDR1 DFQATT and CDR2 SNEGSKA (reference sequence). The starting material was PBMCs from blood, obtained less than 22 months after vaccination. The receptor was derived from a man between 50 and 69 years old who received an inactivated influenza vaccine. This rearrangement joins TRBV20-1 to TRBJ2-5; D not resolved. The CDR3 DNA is TGCAGTGCCTCGGACGGACCCCAAGAGACCCAGTACTTC. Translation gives CSASDGPQETQYF.